This T cell receptor (beta chain) came from a study of cytomegalovirus exposure and HLA in healthy donors. Primers: 60 Vbeta forward and 13 Jbeta reverse. As handled by the study authors: Roughly 12 million of tens of millions of unique TCR beta chains were shared, per a later count. Some clones are missing from TCRdb's copy, which holds only in-frame ones; the method was immunoSEQ multiplex PCR. V and J calls and clone size come straight from that table; D and trimming were deduced from the DNA. The table records about 120,000 clones, about 76% of them present only once. The V gene's germline CDR1 is SGDLS and CDR2 YYNGEE. This CDR3 contains 16 residues. V lost 4 bases and J 7 bases, leaving 21 bases between the germline ends. As for this clone: Antigen unknown.

Study-level findings and limits: The authors enumerated over 150 TCR beta chains as linked to cytomegalovirus. TCR beta V- and J-gene trimming, according to a later analysis, was linked to a missense DCLRE1C variant.

Source material: PBMCs. The TCR comes from a young man in good health and CMV-seropositive. The chain joins TRBV9 to TRBJ2-1; a weak D match, TRBD2 (6 bases). The CDR3 region is CASSPPPGGAGNEQFF. The CDR3, as DNA: TGTGCCAGCAGCCCTCCCCCCGGCGGGGCTGGGAATGAGCAGTTCTTC. Together with reference TRBV9 and TRBJ2-1, the CDR3 gives the full variable domain: DSGVTQTPKHLITATGQRVTLRCSPRSGDLSVYWYQQSLDQGLQFLIQYYNGEERAKGNILERFSAQQFPDLHSELNLSSLELGDSALYFCASSPPPGGAGNEQFFGPGTRLTVL.